This T cell receptor beta chain was sequenced for a study of blood T cell repertoires in COVID-19. Study details: The United States, Italy and Spain provided the acute and convalescent COVID-19 samples.

Germline CDR1 is GTSNPN and CDR2 is SVGIG (reference sequence). The CDR3 contains 13 residues. V gave up 0 bases and J gave up 2 bases, with 7 bases separating them. This clone was observed a handful of times. Per the original data handling: Counts of nucleated cells, estimated from reference gene primer amplification, were obtained. Method: immunoSEQ multiplex PCR; TCRdb's copy keeps in-frame clones and lacks some. V, J and clone size derive from that table, while D and trimming were established from the DNA sequence. In the table there are 40,000 to 50,000 clones, about 88% of which are singletons. This TCR derives from a human donor in a cohort sampled during active COVID-19. The source material was peripheral blood. The V and J genes are TRBV30 and TRBJ1-1; D may be TRBD1 (5 bases). As DNA, the CDR3 is TGTGCCTGGAGTGTACAGGATAACACTGAAGCTTTCTTT. Its protein is CAWSVQDNTEAFF.